This T cell receptor beta chain was sequenced in a study of cytomegalovirus exposure and HLA in healthy donors. This clone occurred once. Profiling relied on immunoSEQ multiplex PCR, and the TCRdb table lists in-frame clones only, not all of them. The top ten clones hold 0.55% to 0.75% of a sample with more than 65,000 clones, around 92% of them seen once. The CDR3 sequence is 13 residues long. Looked up from germline, CDR1 is GTSNPN and CDR2 is SVGIG (reference sequence). Trimming left V 1 base short and J 2 bases short, with 9 bases between. Separate from the 666-subject first cohort, the roughly 120-subject validation cohort was the one that the donors belonged to.

Sequencing input: PBMCs. The rearrangement joins TRBV30 to TRBJ2-7; D call uncertain. This clonotype was obtained from a man aged 18 to 35 in good health and CMV-seronegative. CDR3 region: CAWSGSEAYEQYF. CDR3 coding DNA: TGTGCCTGGAGTGGGAGCGAGGCCTACGAGCAGTACTTC.